These 2 T cell receptor beta chains were all obtained from the same sample, sequenced in a study of shared clonotypes between healthy human individuals. Generated by immunoSEQ multiplex PCR, the TCRdb table keeps only in-frame clones and is missing some. The data hold about 1 million clones, with about 74% observed a single time. What was sequenced was memory CD4+ T cells sorted from blood. Subset denoted: CD45RA-negative fraction. All receptors come from a man between 18 and 29 years old in good health.

V is TRBV6-6 and J is TRBJ2-2, with 9 bases fitting TRBD1. The CDR3 is made up of 15 amino acids. The V gene end was trimmed by 4 bases and the J gene end by 5 bases; junction bases not matched to a gene: 5. Looked up from germline, CDR1 is MNHNY and CDR2 is SVGAGI (reference sequence). The CDR3 here is CASSSRQGGTGELFF. The CDR3 nucleotides read TGTGCCAGCAGTTCCCGACAGGGGGGAACCGGGGAGCTGTTTTTT.

The chain couples TRBV6-5 to TRBJ1-6, with 9 bases aligning to TRBD1. Losses at the gene ends were 6 bases for V and 13 bases for J; bases not matched to a gene: 10. Germline V gene sequence: CDR1 MNHEY, CDR2 SVGAGI. CDR3 length equals 14 residues. CDR3 sequence: CASSRTGAGSPLHF. DNA for the CDR3: TGTGCCAGCAGCAGGACAGGGGCCGGGTCTCCCCTCCACTTT.